This is a list of T cell receptor beta chains from one sample in a study of cytomegalovirus exposure and HLA in healthy donors. Method: immunoSEQ multiplex PCR; TCRdb's copy keeps in-frame clones and lacks some. The table has 200,000 or so clones, 80% to 85% seen once. What was sequenced was PBMCs. These receptors were taken from a woman in her 40s in good health and CMV-seronegative. The CDR3 runs from the conserved cysteine through the conserved F or W. Each record gives: clone size, V gene, D gene, J gene, CDR3 DNA, CDR3 protein. A D gene is named only where the DNA matches it firmly. The size entry is marked missing in some rows and otherwise reads once, few, many or a size class.

clone_size: .
v_call: TRBV7-9
d_call: .
j_call: TRBJ1-5
cdr3_nt: TGTGCCAGCAGCCCTAGACAGTACCCCCAGCATTTT
cdr3_aa: CASSPRQYPQHF

clone_size: few
v_call: TRBV28
d_call: .
j_call: TRBJ1-2
cdr3_nt: TGTGCCAGCACCGCCGGGTGGCTAGCGGCAAGCTATGGCTACACCTTC
cdr3_aa: CASTAGWLAASYGYTF

clone_size: .
v_call: TRBV7-6
d_call: TRBD2
j_call: TRBJ2-3
cdr3_nt: TGTGCCAGCAGCTCCCCAAGAGATGTAGCGGGAGAAACAGATACGCAGTATTTT
cdr3_aa: CASSSPRDVAGETDTQYF

clone_size: few
v_call: TRBV28
d_call: .
j_call: TRBJ1-3
cdr3_nt: TGTGCCAGCGAGACCAGGGCTGAAAACACCATATATTTT
cdr3_aa: CASETRAENTIYF

clone_size: .
v_call: TRBV28
d_call: TRBD1
j_call: TRBJ1-1
cdr3_nt: TGTGCCAGCAGTTCAATGACAGGGGGGAGATACACTGAAGCTTTCTTT
cdr3_aa: CASSSMTGGRYTEAFF

clone_size: .
v_call: TRBV28
d_call: .
j_call: TRBJ2-7
cdr3_nt: TGTGCCAGCAGGACATCTAGCTTCCGTGCCGACGAGCAGTACTTC
cdr3_aa: CASRTSSFRADEQYF

clone_size: .
v_call: TRBV19
d_call: .
j_call: TRBJ1-1
cdr3_nt: TGTGCCACCCTTAGAATCCGCACAGGGTGGTACACTGAAGCTTTCTTT
cdr3_aa: CATLRIRTGWYTEAFF

clone_size: .
v_call: TRBV28
d_call: .
j_call: TRBJ1-4
cdr3_nt: TGTGCCAGCAGTTTCGGGACAGAAAAACTGTTTTTT
cdr3_aa: CASSFGTEKLFF

clone_size: .
v_call: TRBV27
d_call: .
j_call: TRBJ1-1
cdr3_nt: TGTGCCAGCAGATACGACAGGACGAACACTGAAGCTTTCTTT
cdr3_aa: CASRYDRTNTEAFF

clone_size: .
v_call: TRBV5-1
d_call: .
j_call: TRBJ2-7
cdr3_nt: TGCGCCAGCAGCTCCCCAAGCACCGAGCAGTACTTC
cdr3_aa: CASSSPSTEQYF

clone_size: .
v_call: TRBV28
d_call: TRBD1
j_call: TRBJ2-5
cdr3_nt: TGTGCCAGCAGCACCCATGGGACAGGGAGGCAAGAGACCCAGTACTTC
cdr3_aa: CASSTHGTGRQETQYF

clone_size: .
v_call: TRBV9
d_call: .
j_call: TRBJ2-5
cdr3_nt: TGTGCCAGCAGCGTAGGGCAGGGTGCCTCGGAGACCCAGTACTTC
cdr3_aa: CASSVGQGASETQYF

clone_size: .
v_call: TRBV6-1
d_call: .
j_call: TRBJ1-1
cdr3_nt: TGTGCCAGCAGTGAAGTCTTGAACACTGAAGCTTTCTTT
cdr3_aa: CASSEVLNTEAFF

clone_size: .
v_call: TRBV6-5
d_call: .
j_call: TRBJ2-2
cdr3_nt: TGTGCCAGCAGCTGGGCCTCCACCGGGGAGCTGTTTTTT
cdr3_aa: CASSWASTGELFF

clone_size: .
v_call: TRBV30
d_call: .
j_call: TRBJ1-1
cdr3_nt: TGTGCCTGGAGTGCTACAGGGTTCGGAACTGAAGCTTTCTTT
cdr3_aa: CAWSATGFGTEAFF

clone_size: .
v_call: TRBV19
d_call: TRBD1
j_call: TRBJ1-1
cdr3_nt: TGTGCCAGTGGTGTCCGGGACAGGGCGGCTGAAGCTTTCTTT
cdr3_aa: CASGVRDRAAEAFF

clone_size: .
v_call: TRBV7-2
d_call: .
j_call: TRBJ1-5
cdr3_nt: TGTGCCAGCAGCACGCAAACAGGGTGGGGCCAGCCCCAGCATTTT
cdr3_aa: CASSTQTGWGQPQHF

clone_size: few
v_call: TRBV28
d_call: TRBD2
j_call: TRBJ2-1
cdr3_nt: TGTGCCAGCAGTTTAGGGTCAGCGGGAGATAATGAGCAGTTCTTC
cdr3_aa: CASSLGSAGDNEQFF

clone_size: .
v_call: TRBV30
d_call: TRBD2
j_call: TRBJ2-7
cdr3_nt: TGTGCCTGGACCGCACCACGCGGGAGCTACGAGCAGTACTTC
cdr3_aa: CAWTAPRGSYEQYF

clone_size: .
v_call: TRBV6-5
d_call: .
j_call: TRBJ1-6
cdr3_nt: TGTGCCAGCAGTTACTCGAACCAGAAGAATTCACCCCTCCACTTT
cdr3_aa: CASSYSNQKNSPLHF

clone_size: .
v_call: TRBV7-3
d_call: .
j_call: TRBJ2-3
cdr3_nt: TGTGCCAGCAGCTTAGATGGCAGGGTGTCAGATACGCAGTATTTT
cdr3_aa: CASSLDGRVSDTQYF

clone_size: .
v_call: TRBV20-1
d_call: .
j_call: TRBJ2-7
cdr3_nt: TGCAGTGCCCAGGCGGGGGAGCAGTACTTC
cdr3_aa: CSAQAGEQYF

clone_size: .
v_call: TRBV11-2
d_call: .
j_call: TRBJ1-5
cdr3_nt: TGTGCCAGCAGCTTAGAGACGGGTCAGCCCCAGCATTTT
cdr3_aa: CASSLETGQPQHF

clone_size: .
v_call: TRBV19
d_call: TRBD1
j_call: TRBJ1-1
cdr3_nt: TGTGCCAGTAGTATTGGGACAGGGCTCACTGAAGCTTTCTTT
cdr3_aa: CASSIGTGLTEAFF

clone_size: .
v_call: TRBV28
d_call: TRBD2
j_call: TRBJ2-1
cdr3_nt: TGTGCCAGCAGTTTCAGACTAGCGGGCGATGAGCAGTTCTTC
cdr3_aa: CASSFRLAGDEQFF

clone_size: .
v_call: TRBV29-1
d_call: TRBD1
j_call: TRBJ1-1
cdr3_nt: TGCAGCGTTGGACAGGGGGTGCCTGAAGCTTTCTTT
cdr3_aa: CSVGQGVPEAFF

clone_size: .
v_call: TRBV29-1
d_call: TRBD2
j_call: TRBJ2-7
cdr3_nt: TGCAGCGTTGAAGACTCAACTAGCGGGTTGAGCTCCTACGAGCAGTACTTC
cdr3_aa: CSVEDSTSGLSSYEQYF

clone_size: few
v_call: TRBV2
d_call: .
j_call: TRBJ2-7
cdr3_nt: TGTGCCAGCAGTGCGTACGAGCAGTACTTC
cdr3_aa: CASSAYEQYF

clone_size: few
v_call: TRBV4-1
d_call: .
j_call: TRBJ1-1
cdr3_nt: TGCGCCAGCAGGGGGCTTTTAAGCACTGAAGCTTTCTTT
cdr3_aa: CASRGLLSTEAFF

clone_size: .
v_call: TRBV30
d_call: .
j_call: TRBJ2-7
cdr3_nt: TGTGCCTGGAGTGACCCACGGGGCGAGCAGTACTTC
cdr3_aa: CAWSDPRGEQYF

clone_size: once
v_call: TRBV7-3
d_call: TRBD2
j_call: TRBJ2-3
cdr3_nt: TGTGCCAGCAGCTTAGGTGGGAGGGCCGGGGATACGCAGTATTTT
cdr3_aa: CASSLGGRAGDTQYF

clone_size: few
v_call: TRBV5-1
d_call: .
j_call: TRBJ1-2
cdr3_nt: TGCGCCAGCAGCTCACGGTCGGGGGATGGCTACACCTTC
cdr3_aa: CASSSRSGDGYTF

clone_size: .
v_call: TRBV27
d_call: .
j_call: TRBJ2-7
cdr3_nt: TGTGCCAGCAGTTTCACAGGGCCCTCCTACGAGCAGTACTTC
cdr3_aa: CASSFTGPSYEQYF

clone_size: once
v_call: TRBV18
d_call: .
j_call: TRBJ1-3
cdr3_nt: TGTGCCAGCTCACCGTCTCCCGGACTCTCTGGAAACACCATATATTTT
cdr3_aa: CASSPSPGLSGNTIYF

clone_size: .
v_call: TRBV15
d_call: .
j_call: TRBJ1-2
cdr3_nt: TGTGCCACCAGCAGAGGCCATACAGGGTGGGGCGACTATGGCTACACCTTC
cdr3_aa: CATSRGHTGWGDYGYTF

clone_size: .
v_call: TRBV27
d_call: TRBD2
j_call: TRBJ2-3
cdr3_nt: TGTGCCAGCAGTCCACGGACTAGCGCCGGCACAGATACGCAGTATTTT
cdr3_aa: CASSPRTSAGTDTQYF

clone_size: .
v_call: TRBV9
d_call: .
j_call: TRBJ2-1
cdr3_nt: TGTGCCAGCACCTTGGGGGGGGGCGCCTACAATGAGCAGTTCTTC
cdr3_aa: CASTLGGGAYNEQFF

clone_size: .
v_call: TRBV10-3
d_call: TRBD2
j_call: TRBJ2-1
cdr3_nt: TGTGCCATCAGTGATTATGGCCCGGGAGGCTACAATGAGCAGTTCTTC
cdr3_aa: CAISDYGPGGYNEQFF

clone_size: .
v_call: TRBV7-3
d_call: .
j_call: TRBJ2-3
cdr3_nt: TGTGCCAGCAGCCCGGGTAACGCACTTGATACGCAGTATTTT
cdr3_aa: CASSPGNALDTQYF

clone_size: once
v_call: TRBV27
d_call: .
j_call: TRBJ2-7
cdr3_nt: TGTGCCAGCAGTTTAAGAGGGAATTCCTACGAGCAGTACTTC
cdr3_aa: CASSLRGNSYEQYF

clone_size: .
v_call: TRBV9
d_call: .
j_call: TRBJ2-1
cdr3_nt: TGTGCCAGCAGCACCACTAGCCTTGAGCAGTTCTTC
cdr3_aa: CASSTTSLEQFF

clone_size: .
v_call: TRBV27
d_call: .
j_call: TRBJ1-2
cdr3_nt: TGTGCCAGCAGTCCACGGGGGGCCGGGGGCTATGGCTACACCTTC
cdr3_aa: CASSPRGAGGYGYTF

clone_size: .
v_call: TRBV5-1
d_call: .
j_call: TRBJ2-1
cdr3_nt: TGCGCCAGCAGCTCAAACGGGGGTAGCTCCTACAATGAGCAGTTCTTC
cdr3_aa: CASSSNGGSSYNEQFF

clone_size: .
v_call: TRBV19
d_call: TRBD1
j_call: TRBJ1-1
cdr3_nt: TGTGCCAACCCTCCGGGACAGGGAATGGTTACTGAAGCTTTCTTT
cdr3_aa: CANPPGQGMVTEAFF

clone_size: .
v_call: TRBV6-1
d_call: .
j_call: TRBJ2-6
cdr3_nt: TGTGCCAACGATGAGGGTTCTGGGGCCAACGTCCTGACTTTC
cdr3_aa: CANDEGSGANVLTF

clone_size: .
v_call: TRBV7-6
d_call: .
j_call: TRBJ2-2
cdr3_nt: TGTGCCAGCAGCTTATCCCAGGGGGGACCCGGGGAGCTGTTTTTT
cdr3_aa: CASSLSQGGPGELFF

clone_size: .
v_call: TRBV6-1
d_call: TRBD1
j_call: TRBJ1-1
cdr3_nt: TGTGCCAGCAGCTCGGGACAGGGAAACACTGAAGCTTTCTTT
cdr3_aa: CASSSGQGNTEAFF

clone_size: .
v_call: TRBV11-2
d_call: TRBD2
j_call: TRBJ2-7
cdr3_nt: TGTGCCAGCAGCTTTGCGGGAGGGGATTCCTACGAGCAGTACTTC
cdr3_aa: CASSFAGGDSYEQYF

clone_size: once
v_call: TRBV13
d_call: TRBD2
j_call: TRBJ2-7
cdr3_nt: TGTGCCAGCAGCTCTGGGACGGGGACTAGCTTCGAGCAGTACTTC
cdr3_aa: CASSSGTGTSFEQYF

clone_size: .
v_call: TRBV28
d_call: .
j_call: TRBJ1-5
cdr3_nt: TGTGCCAGCGGTCGTCGCCAGGGCCATCAGCCCCAGCATTTT
cdr3_aa: CASGRRQGHQPQHF

clone_size: few
v_call: TRBV5-1
d_call: .
j_call: TRBJ2-7
cdr3_nt: TGCGCCAGCAGCTTGTTTGTGGGGCTGAGCGAGCAGTACTTC
cdr3_aa: CASSLFVGLSEQYF

clone_size: .
v_call: TRBV7-9
d_call: .
j_call: TRBJ1-3
cdr3_nt: TGTGCCAGCAGCCGTAAACTGGGACTATTCTCTGGAAACACCATATATTTT
cdr3_aa: CASSRKLGLFSGNTIYF